The 32 T cell receptor beta chains presented below share a single source sample, sequenced in a study of T cells in narcolepsy. Produced via immunoSEQ multiplex PCR; TCRdb's table is partial and in-frame only. The table records 8,000 to 10,000 clones, roughly 60% of them present only once. Sequences were obtained from CD45RA- memory CD8+ T cells from PBMCs. The origin of the receptors is a human donor with narcolepsy.

The V gene is TRBV7-8, the J gene TRBJ1-4, with 7 nucleotides matching TRBD1. The junction had 4 bases not matched to a gene; V was cut back by 1 base and J by 8 bases. CDR1 is SGHVS, CDR2 FQNEAQ, per germline. The CDR3 is 14 residues long. As DNA, the CDR3 is TGTGCCAGCAGCTTAGGACAGGGTGGCGAAAAACTGTTTTTT. This sequence encodes CASSLGQGGEKLFF.

CDR3 bases: TGTGCCAGCAGCCCCAGGGGGACAGGGGGCTTGAAGACCCAGTACTTC. This codes for CASSPRGTGGLKTQYF. The chain is built from TRBV28 and TRBJ2-5; 12 nucleotides agree with TRBD1. CDR3 length: 16 residues. Losses at the gene ends were 6 bases for V and 6 bases for J; bases not matched to a gene: 11. From germline, CDR1 is MDHEN and CDR2 SYDVKM.

This chain uses TRBV4-3 with TRBJ1-5, with 9 nucleotides matching TRBD1. The CDR3 spans 14 residues. Germline V gene lookup returns CDR1 LGHNA and CDR2 YSLEER. With V trimmed by 4 bases and J by 4 bases, 2 bases remained unmatched. The CDR3 region is CASSLGQGNQPQHF. The DNA of the CDR3 is TGCGCCAGCAGCCTCGGACAGGGGAATCAGCCCCAGCATTTT.

J is TRBJ1-1 and V is TRBV6-1; D is uncertain. The CDR3 has 14 amino acids. V was trimmed by 2 bases and J by 6 bases, leaving 13 bases between them. Germline CDR1 MNHNS, CDR2 SASEGT. The CDR3 sequence: CASSEWSGNAEAFF. The CDR3 DNA follows: TGTGCCAGCAGTGAATGGTCAGGCAACGCTGAAGCTTTCTTT.

The genes are TRBV9 and TRBJ1-3, with D tentatively TRBD1 (5 bases). CDR1 and CDR2 (germline): SGDLS, YYNGEE. This CDR3 is built from 15 residues. V was shortened by 2 bases and J by 4 bases, with 13 bases between the two germline ends. The DNA for the CDR3 is TGTGCCAGCAGCGTTGGCGAGGGGCCGGGAAACACCATATATTTT. Residues: CASSVGEGPGNTIYF.

The chain carries TRBV15 and TRBJ2-5, with D possibly being TRBD1 (6 bases). The tail of the sequence fits TRBJ2-7 better, so the J call may be wrong. CDR1 is LNHNV, CDR2 YYDKDF, per germline (reference sequence). CDR3 length equals 14 residues. The chain's CDR3 is CATSREGQLYEQYF. The CDR3 nucleotides are TGTGCCACCAGCAGGGAAGGACAGTTGTACGAGCAGTACTTC.

This clone occurred once. The chain uses TRBV4-2 and TRBJ2-3; 12 nucleotides align to TRBD1. Trimming at V came to 0 bases and at J to 6 bases, leaving 4 bases not matched to a gene. The CDR3 is made up of 16 amino acids. Germline CDR1 and CDR2: LGHNA and YNFKEQ. The CDR3 sequence is CASSQDPGTGGDTQYF. CDR3 DNA: TGTGCCAGCAGCCAAGATCCCGGGACAGGGGGCGATACGCAGTATTTT.

This clone is medium-sized (0.01 to 0.1%) within its sample. Other DNA sequences from this sample encode an identical CDR3 as well. The CDR3 loop is CASSLGGGGNYEQYF. CDR3 nucleotides: TGTGCCAGCAGCCTCGGGGGGGGAGGCAACTACGAGCAGTACTTC. The rearrangement joins TRBV7-2 to TRBJ2-7; 8 nucleotides align to TRBD2. V lost 5 bases and J lost 3; bases outside the gene matches: 9. The CDR3 is 15 residues long. Germline V gene data show CDR1 as SGHTA and CDR2 as FQGNSA.

The chain combines TRBV2 with TRBJ2-1; 10 bases align to TRBD2. CDR3 size: 14 residues. Germline V lookup: CDR1 SNHLY, CDR2 FYNNEI. Trimming cost V 10 bases and J 3 bases; bases outside gene matches: 6. This CDR3 is CATSRLAGYNEQFF. The CDR3 nucleotides read TGTGCCACCTCAAGACTAGCGGGCTACAATGAGCAGTTCTTC.

In its sample, this clone was seen a few times. The V gene is TRBV15, the J gene TRBJ2-5; 8 bases agree with TRBD1. CDR1 is LNHNV, CDR2 YYDKDF, per germline (reference sequence). Trimming cost V 3 bases and J 4 bases; bases outside gene matches: 4. The CDR3 spans 14 residues. The CDR3 DNA is TGTGCCACCAGCAGGACAGGGGACAGAGAGACCCAGTACTTC. It specifies CATSRTGDRETQYF.

This clone has just a few counts. The CDR3 DNA reads as TGCAGCGTCCAGACAGGCTCGGGGACCCAGTACTTC. Translating gives CSVQTGSGTQYF. The chain carries TRBV29-1 and TRBJ2-5, with a possible D match to TRBD1 (6 bases). Germline lookup yields CDR1 SQVTM and CDR2 ANQGSEA. The CDR3 is made up of 12 amino acids. V dropped 6 bases and J dropped 7 bases, with 15 bases sitting between them. Full variable domain (missing parts from reference TRBV29-1 and TRBJ2-5): SAVISQKPSRDICQRGTSLTIQCQVDSQVTMMFWYRQQPGQSLTLIATANQGSEATYESGFVIDKFPISRPNLTFSTLTVSNMSPEDSSIYLCSVQTGSGTQYFGPGTRLLVL.

The J gene is TRBJ2-1, the V gene TRBV14; D might be TRBD2 (6 bases). Per germline, CDR1 SGHDN and CDR2 FVKESK. The CDR3 covers 13 residues. The V gene lost 1 base and the J gene lost 10 bases, with 11 bases spanning the gap. The CDR3 bases are TGTGCCAGCAGCCAAGGGGGGGTTGGGGAGCAGTTCTTC. This encodes CASSQGGVGEQFF.

This CDR3 reads CASSLQGGGSGANVLTF. In nucleotides, the CDR3 is TGCGCCAGCAGCCTCCAGGGGGGGGGCTCTGGGGCCAACGTCCTGACTTTC. The chain combines TRBV4-1 with TRBJ2-6, with D possibly being TRBD1 or TRBD2 (7 bases each). Trimming left V 4 bases short and J 0 bases short, with 13 bases between. CDR3 length: 17 residues. Germline assignment: CDR1 MGHRA and CDR2 YSYEKL.

The genes are TRBV13 and TRBJ1-2; D perhaps matches TRBD1 (5 bases). Germline CDR1 is PRHDT and CDR2 is FYEKMQ (reference sequence). The CDR3 contains 14 residues. The V and J ends lost 3 bases and 2 bases respectively, with 10 bases between them. The CDR3 loop reads CASSFPGDNYGYTF. The DNA of the CDR3 is TGTGCCAGCAGCTTCCCTGGGGACAACTATGGCTACACCTTC.

V usage is TRBV19 and J usage is TRBJ1-1; D might be TRBD1 (5 bases). CDR1 and CDR2 from the germline V gene are LNHDA and SQIVND (reference sequence). Trimming removed 6 bases at V and 4 bases at J, with 15 bases between. The CDR3 has 14 residues. The CDR3 bases are TGTGCCAGTAGGCCTCGTTACAGGCTCACTGAAGCTTTCTTT. This translates into CASRPRYRLTEAFF.

Points on this clone: Different DNA sequences within this sample yield the same CDR3. The chain has TRBV7-9 and TRBJ2-1, with 16 bases identical to TRBD2. The germline V gene encodes CDR1 SEHNR and CDR2 FQNEAQ (reference sequence). Trimming took 3 bases from V and 4 from J; bases not matched to a gene: 6. CDR3 size: 18 residues. CDR3 residues: CASSFAPGLAGGYNEQFF. The CDR3 DNA sequence: TGTGCCAGCAGCTTCGCGCCGGGACTAGCGGGGGGGTACAATGAGCAGTTCTTC.

The chain combines TRBV11-3 with TRBJ2-3; the match to TRBD2 covers 9 bases. CDR3 length equals 17 residues. V trimming: 5 bases; J trimming: 3 bases; junction bases outside the gene matches: 12. Germline V gives CDR1 SGHNT, CDR2 YENEEA. In nucleotides, the CDR3 is TGTGCCAGCAGCCCCGACTTGTGCGGGGGGGGAACAGATACGCAGTATTTT. Translation gives CASSPDLCGGGTDTQYF.

This clone came up a few times. The chain recombines TRBV9 with TRBJ2-7, with D possibly matching TRBD2 (5 bases). The V and J ends lost 4 bases and 0 bases respectively, with 11 bases between them. Germline CDR1 is SGDLS and CDR2 is YYNGEE. The CDR3 loop spans 14 amino acids. The chain's CDR3 is CASSPRVFSYEQYF. The DNA for the CDR3 is TGTGCCAGCAGCCCGAGGGTTTTCTCCTACGAGCAGTACTTC. The complete variable domain, with remaining parts taken from reference TRBV9 and TRBJ2-7, reads DSGVTQTPKHLITATGQRVTLRCSPRSGDLSVYWYQQSLDQGLQFLIQYYNGEERAKGNILERFSAQQFPDLHSELNLSSLELGDSALYFCASSPRVFSYEQYFGPGTRLTVT.

By frequency in the sample, this clone is hyperexpanded (1% or more). Other DNA variants within this sample encode the same CDR3. The chain couples TRBV28 to TRBJ1-2; D might be TRBD1 (6 bases). The CDR3 sequence is 13 residues long. Germline CDR1 is MDHEN and CDR2 is SYDVKM. V gave up 3 bases and J gave up 4 bases, with 9 bases separating them. The CDR3 sequence: CASSLARGYGYTF. Here the CDR3 DNA reads TGTGCCAGCAGTTTGGCCAGGGGCTATGGCTACACCTTC.

This chain's CDR3 is CASSDAGTDTQYF. The DNA of the CDR3 is TGTGCCAGCAGTGACGCAGGGACAGATACGCAGTATTTT. The chain employs TRBV6-4 and TRBJ2-3; TRBD1 is a possible D gene (5 bases). CDR3 length: 13 amino acids. V lost 2 bases to trimming and J lost 3 bases, with 6 bases between them. Germline V gene lookup returns CDR1 MRHNA and CDR2 SNTAGT.

This chain links TRBV6-4 with TRBJ2-3; 9 positions match TRBD2. With 0 bases clipped from V and 0 bases from J, the junction kept 1 base outside the gene matches. Per the germline V gene, CDR1 is MRHNA and CDR2 is SNTAGT. This CDR3 has 16 residues. CDR3 amino acids: CASSDSAGGSTDTQYF. The CDR3, as DNA: TGTGCCAGCAGTGACTCAGCGGGGGGAAGCACAGATACGCAGTATTTT.

This clone has more than one count but fewer than ten. The chain carries TRBV13 and TRBJ2-7, with 11 bases fitting TRBD2. CDR1 and CDR2 (germline): PRHDT, FYEKMQ (reference sequence). Trimming cost V 6 bases and J 2 bases; bases outside gene matches: 9. The CDR3 loop spans 16 amino acids. The chain's CDR3 is CASRSSGGLFTYEQYF. The CDR3 nucleotides read TGTGCCAGCAGATCTAGCGGGGGGCTCTTCACCTACGAGCAGTACTTC.

The chain carries TRBV6-5 and TRBJ1-6, with D possibly TRBD1 on 6 matching bases. CDR1 is MNHEY and CDR2 is SVGAGI in the germline V gene. V gave up 5 bases and J gave up 10 bases, with 18 bases separating them. This CDR3 is built from 15 residues. The chain's CDR3 is CASSVGGGDVSPLHF. Here the CDR3 DNA reads TGTGCCAGCAGTGTGGGGGGCGGGGATGTCTCACCCCTCCACTTT.

By frequency in the sample, this clone is medium-sized. V gene TRBV27 combines with J gene TRBJ1-2; no definite D call. Germline values: CDR1 MNHEY, CDR2 SMNVEV (reference sequence). The CDR3 consists of 14 residues. The V end lost 4 bases, the J end lost 4 bases, and 13 bases lay between the germline ends. CDR3: CASSSGWLRYGYTF. The CDR3 DNA reads TGTGCCAGCAGTTCAGGTTGGCTACGCTATGGCTACACCTTC.

This clone was seen just once. The chain combines TRBV29-1 with TRBJ1-1, with D perhaps TRBD1 (6 bases). The germline V gene has CDR1 SQVTM and CDR2 ANQGSEA. V lost 1 base and J lost 4, with 13 bases in between. This CDR3 region has 14 residues. DNA for the CDR3: TGCAGCGTTGAAGGGGGGGCGCGGAGCACTGAAGCTTTCTTT. Protein sequence: CSVEGGARSTEAFF.

In this sample, this clone turned up a few times. The V call is TRBV2, the J call TRBJ1-1, with 7 bases aligning to TRBD1. Germline lookup yields CDR1 SNHLY and CDR2 FYNNEI. The CDR3 runs 13 residues. Trimming cost V 6 bases and J 5 bases; bases outside gene matches: 6. CDR3 in amino acids: CASSLSGGTEAFF. The CDR3, as DNA: TGTGCCAGCAGCTTATCAGGGGGGACTGAAGCTTTCTTT.

The CDR3 loop reads CASSGEVGRGVPGYTF. The DNA of the CDR3 is TGTGCCAGCAGCGGGGAAGTGGGCAGGGGGGTCCCTGGCTACACCTTC. This chain links TRBV9 with TRBJ1-2, with 7 bases matching TRBD1. Trimming removed 3 bases from V and 7 bases from J; junction bases left unmatched: 15. Germline V gene sequence: CDR1 SGDLS, CDR2 YYNGEE. CDR3 length: 16 amino acids.

This chain links TRBV11-3 with TRBJ2-1, with TRBD2 matching over 14 bases. CDR3 length: 17 residues. Germline V gene sequence: CDR1 SGHNT, CDR2 YENEEA. The junction had 8 bases not matched to a gene; V was cut back by 4 bases and J by 6 bases. In DNA, the CDR3 is TGTGCCAGCAGCTCCCGGACTAGCGGGGGGCCCGGCAATGAGCAGTTCTTC. This encodes CASSSRTSGGPGNEQFF.

J is TRBJ2-6 and V is TRBV6-4; no clear D. The CDR3 runs to 14 residues. V was trimmed by 3 bases and J by 2 bases, leaving 5 bases between them. The germline V gene has CDR1 MRHNA and CDR2 SNTAGT. The DNA of the CDR3 is TGTGCCAGCAGTGATGGGGCTGGGGCCAACGTCCTGACTTTC. Translating it yields CASSDGAGANVLTF.

The genes are TRBV7-3 and TRBJ2-6; D not certain. V gave up 4 bases and J gave up 1 base, with 8 bases separating them. The CDR3 has 15 residues. Germline-derived CDR1 and CDR2 are SGHTA and FQGTGA. Here the CDR3 reads CASSYTESGANVLTF. Here the CDR3 DNA reads TGTGCCAGCAGCTACACGGAGTCTGGGGCCAACGTCCTGACTTTC.

This clone was counted a single time. The missing conserved phenylalanine or tryptophan at the end of this CDR3 makes a read error likely. The genes are TRBV7-9 and TRBJ1-2; tentatively, D is TRBD1 (5 bases). Per the germline V gene, CDR1 is SEHNR and CDR2 is FQNEAQ (reference sequence). V lost 5 bases and J 11 bases, leaving 15 bases between the germline ends. CDR3 length equals 12 residues. This CDR3 reads CASSGRQEGYTS. The CDR3 DNA follows: TGTGCCAGCAGCGGACGTCAAGAGGGGTACACCTCC.

This clone was picked up a small number of times. The CDR3 is CASSHERNTIYF. The CDR3 DNA is TGCGCCAGCAGTCACGAGAGAAACACCATATATTTT. The chain carries TRBV23-1 and TRBJ1-3; D is undetermined. TRBV23-1 is an ORF for which the function is uncertain. Trimming left V 3 bases short and J 5 bases short, with 5 bases between. The length of the CDR3 is 12 residues.